This T cell receptor (beta chain) was retrieved from a study of control samples from healthy donors and cancer patients. In germline, CDR1 is SGHNT, CDR2 YENEEA. The trim removed 6 bases at V and 2 bases at J, leaving 10 bases unmatched. The CDR3 sequence is 15 residues long. Produced via immunoSEQ multiplex PCR; TCRdb's table is partial and in-frame only. The table includes 91,000 or so clones, about 89% detected once. J is TRBJ2-7 and V is TRBV11-3; TRBD1 aligns across 7 bases. The sequence was obtained from a woman aged 25 to 45 in good health. Sequenced input: blood. The CDR3 region is CASSIRTGPAYEQYF. The CDR3 nucleotides read TGTGCCAGCAGTATTAGGACAGGTCCCGCCTACGAGCAGTACTTC.